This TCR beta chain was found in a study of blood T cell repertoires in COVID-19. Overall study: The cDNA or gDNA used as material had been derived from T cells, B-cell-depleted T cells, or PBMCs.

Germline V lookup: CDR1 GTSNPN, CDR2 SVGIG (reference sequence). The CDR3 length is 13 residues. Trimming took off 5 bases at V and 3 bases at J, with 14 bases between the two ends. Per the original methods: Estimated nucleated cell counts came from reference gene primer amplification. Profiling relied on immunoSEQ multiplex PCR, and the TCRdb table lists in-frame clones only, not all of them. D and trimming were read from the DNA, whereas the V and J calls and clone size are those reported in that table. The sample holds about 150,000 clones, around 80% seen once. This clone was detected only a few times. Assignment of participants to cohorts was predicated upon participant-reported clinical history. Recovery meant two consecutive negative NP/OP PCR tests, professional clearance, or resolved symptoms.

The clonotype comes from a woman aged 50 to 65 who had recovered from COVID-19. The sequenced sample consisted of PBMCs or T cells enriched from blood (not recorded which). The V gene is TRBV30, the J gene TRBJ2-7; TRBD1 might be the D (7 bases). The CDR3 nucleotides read TGTGCCTGGGGCGGGACAGTTAACTACGAGCAGTACGTC. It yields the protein CAWGGTVNYEQYV.